A single sample is the source of the 18 T cell receptor beta chains below, sequenced in a study of blood T cells in healthy people across ages. The second PCR ran roughly 6 to 11 cycles with a sample-barcoded 5' primer and J-beta primers. TCRdb ran MiXCR on the 5' RACE reads and lists one entry per CDR3 protein. The sample records over a million distinct CDR3 sequences, approximately 39% being singletons. Input material: blood. These receptors came from a woman aged 18-30 years in good health.

This chain uses TRBV6-1 with TRBJ1-5, with unresolved D. CDR3 size: 12 residues. The germline V gene has CDR1 MNHNS and CDR2 SASEGT. The V gene lost 1 base and the J gene lost 9 bases, with 7 bases spanning the gap. The CDR3 is CASSEGSRPQHF. CDR3 nucleotide sequence: TGTGCCAGCAGTGAAGGCAGTAGGCCCCAGCATTTT.

Here the CDR3 reads CSASVHQETQYF. CDR3 nucleotides: TGCAGTGCTAGTGTCCACCAAGAGACCCAGTACTTC. The J gene is TRBJ2-5, the V gene TRBV20-1; D not certain. Germline CDR1 is DFQATT and CDR2 is SNEGSKA (reference sequence). This CDR3 is 12 amino acids long. V was trimmed by 3 bases and J by 0 bases, leaving 5 bases between them.

J is TRBJ1-4 and V is TRBV7-9; 7 bases map to TRBD1. This CDR3 has 15 residues. The V segment lost 5 bases and the J segment 7 bases; nucleotides outside the gene matches: 10. Germline CDR1 reads SEHNR; CDR2 reads FQNEAQ (reference sequence). CDR3 loop: CASSPIQGGSEKLFF. The CDR3 DNA follows: TGTGCCAGCAGCCCCATCCAGGGGGGAAGTGAAAAACTGTTTTTT.

The V and J genes are TRBV24-1 and TRBJ1-1; perhaps TRBD1 as D (5 bases). The CDR3 sequence is 16 residues long. The germline V gene has CDR1 KGHDR and CDR2 SFDVKD. V was pared by 0 bases and J by 1 base, with 11 bases between. CDR3 DNA: TGTGCCACCAGTGATTTGTCGGGACGAAAGAACACTGAAGCTTTCTTT. It specifies CATSDLSGRKNTEAFF.

As concerns this clonotype: A single base separates this from a much larger clone, so it may be a read error. The chain uses TRBV29-1 and TRBJ2-1, with 9 bases identical to TRBD2. V shed 5 bases and J 3 bases; nucleotides not matched to a gene: 5. Germline assignment: CDR1 SQVTM and CDR2 ANQGSEA. This CDR3 contains 14 residues. The CDR3: CSVPSGKNYNEQFF. CDR3 coding DNA: TGCAGCGTTCCTAGCGGGAAGAACTACAATGAGCAGTTCTTC.

The gene calls are TRBV12-3 or TRBV12-4 and TRBJ1-2; D is unresolved. V shed 5 bases and J shed 5 bases, with 18 bases lying between them. The CDR3 spans 15 residues. CDR3 nucleotide sequence: TGTGCCAGCAGTCCCCGTTGGGGATCTGTTTATGGCTACACCTTC. Its translation is CASSPRWGSVYGYTF.

This clonotype was seen a few times. The chain recombines TRBV12-3 or TRBV12-4 with TRBJ2-3; D unresolved. V was pared by 6 bases and J by 2 bases, with 24 bases between. This CDR3 spans 18 amino acids. CDR3 in DNA: TGTGCCAGCAGAAAGAATCTGGGCCTCCCTCCACACACAGATACGCAGTATTTT. It is translated as CASRKNLGLPPHTDTQYF.

The V gene is TRBV4-1, the J gene TRBJ2-1; 9 bases map to TRBD2. Near its end, the DNA agrees better with TRBJ2-7, so the J call may be wrong. The CDR3 spans 16 residues. The germline V gene encodes CDR1 MGHRA and CDR2 YSYEKL. The CDR3 sequence: CASSQDGSGGYNEQYF. The CDR3 coding sequence is TGCGCCAGCAGCCAAGATGGTAGCGGGGGCTACAATGAGCAGTACTTC.

The rearrangement joins TRBV5-6 to TRBJ2-7, with 8 bases lining up with TRBD1. J lost 10 bases, V lost 6 bases, and 18 bases had no gene match. The CDR3 length is 15 residues. Germline-derived CDR1 and CDR2 are SGHDT and YYEEEE. The CDR3 loop is CASTLLRTGKEAQYF. In nucleotides, the CDR3 is TGTGCCAGCACCCTCCTGAGGACAGGGAAAGAGGCCCAGTACTTC.

This clonotype was detected only a few times. This may arise from a read error, as a much more abundant clone is one base away. The chain uses TRBV7-8 and TRBJ2-7; maybe TRBD2 (5 bases). Per the germline V gene, CDR1 is SGHVS and CDR2 is FQNEAQ. This CDR3 has 16 residues. V was pared by 8 bases and J by 7 bases, with 27 bases between. The chain's CDR3 is CASASSPAGAYNEQYF. CDR3 bases: TGTGCCAGCGCTAGCTCCCCGGCGGGTGCCTACAATGAGCAGTACTTC.

The chain joins TRBV6-2 or TRBV6-3 to TRBJ2-7; perhaps D is TRBD1 or TRBD2 (5 bases each). The CDR3 is 14 residues long. The V end lost 5 bases, the J end lost 2 bases, and 13 bases lay between the germline ends. Germline values: CDR1 MNHEY, CDR2 SVGEGT. This CDR3 is CASSPPGAAYEQYF. Here the CDR3 DNA reads TGTGCCAGCAGTCCCCCCGGGGCAGCCTACGAGCAGTACTTC.

This clonotype has a handful of counts. The chain combines TRBV4-1 with TRBJ1-5, with a possible D match to TRBD1 (5 bases). The CDR3 extends over 15 amino acids. V dropped 1 base and J dropped 6 bases, with 13 bases sitting between them. Per germline, CDR1 MGHRA and CDR2 YSYEKL. The CDR3 reads CASSQVGESGQPQHF. The DNA of the CDR3 is TGCGCCAGCAGCCAAGTAGGGGAATCCGGTCAGCCCCAGCATTTT.

The chain has TRBV7-2 and TRBJ2-1; 12 bases match TRBD2. The ends lost 5 bases at V and 13 bases at J; junction bases unmatched: 6. This CDR3 comprises 13 residues. Germline CDR1 and CDR2: SGHTA and FQGNSA. DNA of the CDR3: TGTGCCAGCAGCACCACTAGCGGGAGGCAACAGTTCTTC. Amino acids: CASSTTSGRQQFF.

This chain joins TRBV29-1 and TRBJ1-2; TRBD1 matches at 9 bases. Losses at the gene ends were 6 bases for V and 5 bases for J; bases not matched to a gene: 13. CDR1 SQVTM and CDR2 ANQGSEA come from the germline V gene. The length of the CDR3 is 15 residues. CDR3 in amino acids: CSVEPRDRELYGYTF. In DNA form, the CDR3 reads TGCAGCGTAGAGCCAAGGGACAGGGAGTTATATGGCTACACCTTC.

This clonotype was counted a few times. This chain uses TRBV6-4 with TRBJ2-1; 9 nucleotides line up with TRBD2. Germline V gives CDR1 MRHNA, CDR2 SNTAGT. The J segment lost 2 bases and the V segment lost 0 bases, leaving 2 bases of the junction unmatched. This CDR3 contains 16 residues. Written as DNA, the CDR3 is TGTGCCAGCAGTGACTCTCCTAGCGGGGCCTACAATGAGCAGTTCTTC. Encoded protein: CASSDSPSGAYNEQFF.

The chain recombines TRBV12-3 or TRBV12-4 with TRBJ2-1; tentatively, D is TRBD1 (6 bases). The V end lost 1 base, the J end lost 6 bases, and 10 bases lay between the germline ends. The CDR3 spans 14 residues. This CDR3 reads CASSLDRVANEQFF. CDR3 coding DNA: TGTGCCAGCAGTTTAGACAGGGTAGCCAATGAGCAGTTCTTC.

This clonotype was found a few times. This chain connects TRBV20-1 to TRBJ1-1, with unresolved D. CDR3 size: 13 residues. Germline V gene data show CDR1 as DFQATT and CDR2 as SNEGSKA (reference sequence). Trimming cost V 6 bases and J 1 base, with 12 bases left between them. The CDR3 sequence: CSALGMKNTEAFF. The CDR3 DNA is TGCAGTGCCTTGGGGATGAAGAACACTGAAGCTTTCTTT.

This clonotype turned up a few times. The gene calls are TRBV3-1 and TRBJ2-1, with TRBD2 matching 11 bases. Germline V gene data show CDR1 as LGHDT and CDR2 as YNNKEL (reference sequence). The CDR3 is made up of 16 amino acids. The V segment lost 1 base and the J segment 7 bases; nucleotides outside the gene matches: 6. The CDR3 DNA reads as TGTGCCAGCAGCCAAGGCGGCACTAGCGGGAGTAATGAGCAGTTCTTC. Its translation is CASSQGGTSGSNEQFF.